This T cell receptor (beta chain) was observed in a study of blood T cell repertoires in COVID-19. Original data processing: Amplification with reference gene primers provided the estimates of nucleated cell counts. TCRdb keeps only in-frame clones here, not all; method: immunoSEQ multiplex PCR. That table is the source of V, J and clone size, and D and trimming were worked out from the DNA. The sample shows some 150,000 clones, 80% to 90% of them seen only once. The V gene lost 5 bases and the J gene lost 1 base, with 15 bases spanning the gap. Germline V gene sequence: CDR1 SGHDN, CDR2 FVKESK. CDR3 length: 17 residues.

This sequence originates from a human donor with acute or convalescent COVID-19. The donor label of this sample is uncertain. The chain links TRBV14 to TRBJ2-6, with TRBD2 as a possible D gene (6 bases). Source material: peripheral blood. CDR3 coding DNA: TGTGCCAGCAGCGTATCACCGGGGAGGTCTGGGGCCAACGTCCTGACTTTC. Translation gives CASSVSPGRSGANVLTF. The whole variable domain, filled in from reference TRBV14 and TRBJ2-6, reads EAGVTQFPSHSVIEKGQTVTLRCDPISGHDNLYWYRRVMGKEIKFLLHFVKESKQDESGMPNNRFLAERTGGTYSTLKVQPAELEDSGVYFCASSVSPGRSGANVLTFGAGSRLTVL.